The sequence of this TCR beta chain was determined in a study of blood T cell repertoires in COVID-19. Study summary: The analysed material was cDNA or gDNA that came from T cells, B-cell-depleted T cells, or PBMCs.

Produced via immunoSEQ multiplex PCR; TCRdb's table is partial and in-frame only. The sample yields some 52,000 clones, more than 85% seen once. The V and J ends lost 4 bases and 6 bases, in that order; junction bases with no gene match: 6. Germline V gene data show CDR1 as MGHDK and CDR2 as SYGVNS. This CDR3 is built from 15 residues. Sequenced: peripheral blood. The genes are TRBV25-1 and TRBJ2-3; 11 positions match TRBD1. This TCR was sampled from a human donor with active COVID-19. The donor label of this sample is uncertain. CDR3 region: CASSAPGTGGDTQYF. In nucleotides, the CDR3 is TGTGCCAGCAGTGCCCCCGGGACAGGGGGTGATACGCAGTATTTT.